Listed here is a single TCR beta chain. The record originates from a study of cytotoxic CD8 clonotypes in ibrutinib-treated CLL. For the study at large: In all, under twelve patients were relapsed/refractory, roughly 15 were treatment-naive and around 17 were IGHV unmutated. Once treatment had gone on for a median of around 13 months, range 6 to 36, response samples were drawn.

This CDR3 is 16 amino acids long. Germline values: CDR1 SQVTM, CDR2 ANQGSEA. Losses at the gene ends were 4 bases for V and 0 bases for J; bases not matched to a gene: 9. Measured with immunoSEQ multiplex PCR; TCRdb has only the in-frame clones, and not every one. The sample holds about 200,000 clones, 72% seen once. The gene calls are TRBV29-1 and TRBJ2-3; 8 bases agree with TRBD2. The source of this sequence is a human donor with chronic lymphocytic leukemia. Sequenced here: PBMCs, sampled after 24 months of ibrutinib treatment. CDR3 nucleotides: TGCAGCGTTGGGGCCGGACTAGCAGAAAGCACAGATACGCAGTATTTT. It specifies CSVGAGLAESTDTQYF.